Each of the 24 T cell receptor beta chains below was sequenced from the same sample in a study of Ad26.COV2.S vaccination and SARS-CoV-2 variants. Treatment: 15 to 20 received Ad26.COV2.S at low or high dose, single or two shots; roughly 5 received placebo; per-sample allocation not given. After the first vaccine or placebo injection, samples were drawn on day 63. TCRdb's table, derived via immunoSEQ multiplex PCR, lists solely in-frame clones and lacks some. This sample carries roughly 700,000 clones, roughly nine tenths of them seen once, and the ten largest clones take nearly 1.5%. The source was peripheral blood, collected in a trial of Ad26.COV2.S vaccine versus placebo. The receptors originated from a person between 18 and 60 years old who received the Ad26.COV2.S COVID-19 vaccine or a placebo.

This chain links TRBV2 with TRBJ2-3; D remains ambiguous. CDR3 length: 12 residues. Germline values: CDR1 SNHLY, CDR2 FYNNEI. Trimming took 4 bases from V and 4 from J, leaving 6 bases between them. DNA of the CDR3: TGTGCCAGCAGTGGGAGCCCAGATACGCAGTATTTT. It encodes CASSGSPDTQYF.

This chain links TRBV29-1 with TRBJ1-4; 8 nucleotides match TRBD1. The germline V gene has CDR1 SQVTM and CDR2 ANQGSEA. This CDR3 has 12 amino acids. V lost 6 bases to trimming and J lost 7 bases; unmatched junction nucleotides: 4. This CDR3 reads CSVRQGFEKLFF. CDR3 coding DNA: TGCAGCGTGCGACAGGGGTTTGAAAAACTGTTTTTT.

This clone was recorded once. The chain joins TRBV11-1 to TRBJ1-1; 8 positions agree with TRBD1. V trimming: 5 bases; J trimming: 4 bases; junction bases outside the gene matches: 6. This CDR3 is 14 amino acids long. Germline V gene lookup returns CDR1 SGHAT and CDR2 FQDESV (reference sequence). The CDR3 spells CASSPRTGLTEAFF. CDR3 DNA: TGTGCCAGCAGCCCACGGACAGGGCTCACTGAAGCTTTCTTT.

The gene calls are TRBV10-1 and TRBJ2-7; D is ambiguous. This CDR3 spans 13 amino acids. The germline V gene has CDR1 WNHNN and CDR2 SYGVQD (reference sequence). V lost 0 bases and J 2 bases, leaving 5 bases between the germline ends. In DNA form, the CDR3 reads TGCGCCAGCAGTGAGTCGTGGGCCTACGAGCAGTACTTC. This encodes CASSESWAYEQYF.

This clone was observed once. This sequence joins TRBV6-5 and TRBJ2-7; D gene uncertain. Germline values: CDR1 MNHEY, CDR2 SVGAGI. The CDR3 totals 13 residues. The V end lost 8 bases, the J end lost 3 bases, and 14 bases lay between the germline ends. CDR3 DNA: TGTGCCAGCCGAAACAACGGCGGCTACGAGCAGTACTTC. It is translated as CASRNNGGYEQYF.

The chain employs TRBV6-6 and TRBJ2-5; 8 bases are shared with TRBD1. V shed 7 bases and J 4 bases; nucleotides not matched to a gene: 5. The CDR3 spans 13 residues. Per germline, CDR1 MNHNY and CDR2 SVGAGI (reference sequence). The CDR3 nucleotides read TGTGCCAGCAACGGACAGGGAACAGAGACCCAGTACTTC. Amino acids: CASNGQGTETQYF.

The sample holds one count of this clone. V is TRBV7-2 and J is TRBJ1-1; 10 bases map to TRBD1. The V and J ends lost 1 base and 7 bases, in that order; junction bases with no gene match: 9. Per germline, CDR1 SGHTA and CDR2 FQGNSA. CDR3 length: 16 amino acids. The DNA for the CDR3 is TGTGCCAGCAGCTTAGTTTCGGGACAGGGGATTGTTGAAGCTTTCTTT. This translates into CASSLVSGQGIVEAFF. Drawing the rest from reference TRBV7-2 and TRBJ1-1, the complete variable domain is GAGVSQSPSNKVTEKGKDVELRCDPISGHTALYWYRQSLGQGLEFLIYFQGNSAPDKSGLPSDRFSAERTGGSVSTLTIQRTQQEDSAVYLCASSLVSGQGIVEAFFGQGTRLTVV.

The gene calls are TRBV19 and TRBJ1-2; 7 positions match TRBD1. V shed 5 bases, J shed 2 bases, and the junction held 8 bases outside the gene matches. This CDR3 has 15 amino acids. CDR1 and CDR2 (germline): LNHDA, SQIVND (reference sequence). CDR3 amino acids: CASSPEGAGNYGYTF. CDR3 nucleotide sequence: TGTGCCAGTAGTCCAGAGGGGGCCGGCAACTATGGCTACACCTTC. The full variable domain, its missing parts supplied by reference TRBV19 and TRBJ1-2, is DGGITQSPKYLFRKEGQNVTLSCEQNLNHDAMYWYRQDPGQGLRLIYYSQIVNDFQKGDIAEGYSVSREKKESFPLTVTSAQKNPTAFYLCASSPEGAGNYGYTFGSGTRLTVV.

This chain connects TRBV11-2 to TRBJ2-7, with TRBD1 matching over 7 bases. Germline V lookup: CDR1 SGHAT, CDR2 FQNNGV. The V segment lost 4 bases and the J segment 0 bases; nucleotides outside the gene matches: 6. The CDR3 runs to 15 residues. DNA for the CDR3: TGTGCCAGCAGCTCCACCGGGACAGCCTCCTACGAGCAGTACTTC. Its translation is CASSSTGTASYEQYF.

CDR3 in amino acids: CASSLHGNSPLHF. CDR3 in DNA: TGTGCCAGCAGCCTTCACGGTAATTCACCCCTCCACTTT. The chain employs TRBV7-3 and TRBJ1-6; D is undetermined. Germline V gives CDR1 SGHTA, CDR2 FQGTGA. The CDR3 is 13 amino acids. V dropped 5 bases and J dropped 6 bases, with 8 bases sitting between them.

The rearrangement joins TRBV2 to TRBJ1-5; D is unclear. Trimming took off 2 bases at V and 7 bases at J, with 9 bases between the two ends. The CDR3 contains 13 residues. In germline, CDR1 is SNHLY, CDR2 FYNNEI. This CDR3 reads CASSERGNQPQHF. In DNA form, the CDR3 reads TGTGCCAGCAGTGAAAGAGGGAACCAGCCCCAGCATTTT. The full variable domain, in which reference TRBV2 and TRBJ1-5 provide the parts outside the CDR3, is EPEVTQTPSHQVTQMGQEVILRCVPISNHLYFYWYRQILGQKVEFLVSFYNNEISEKSEIFDDQFSVERPDGSNFTLKIRSTKLEDSAMYFCASSERGNQPQHFGDGTRLSIL.

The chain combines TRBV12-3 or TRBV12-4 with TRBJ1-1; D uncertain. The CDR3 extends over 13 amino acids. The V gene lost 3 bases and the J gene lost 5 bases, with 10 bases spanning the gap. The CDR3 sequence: CASSFNRETEAFF. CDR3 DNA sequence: TGTGCCAGCAGTTTTAATAGGGAAACTGAAGCTTTCTTT.

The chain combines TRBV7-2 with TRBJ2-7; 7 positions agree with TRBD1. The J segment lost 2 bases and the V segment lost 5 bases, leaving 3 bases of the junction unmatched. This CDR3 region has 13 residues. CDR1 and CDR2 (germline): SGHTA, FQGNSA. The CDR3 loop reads CASSAGTAYEQYF. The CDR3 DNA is TGTGCCAGCAGCGCAGGGACAGCCTACGAGCAGTACTTC.

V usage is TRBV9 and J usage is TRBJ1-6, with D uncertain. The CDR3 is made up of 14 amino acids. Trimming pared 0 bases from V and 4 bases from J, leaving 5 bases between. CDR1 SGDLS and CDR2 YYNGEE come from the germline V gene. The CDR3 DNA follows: TGTGCCAGCAGCGTAGACTCATATAATTCACCCCTCCACTTT. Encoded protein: CASSVDSYNSPLHF.

The chain's CDR3 is CASSWQGSDSPLHF. The CDR3 DNA is TGTGCCAGCAGCTGGCAGGGGAGCGATTCACCCCTCCACTTT. The gene calls are TRBV5-6 and TRBJ1-6, with TRBD1 as a possible D gene (6 bases). Germline lookup yields CDR1 SGHDT and CDR2 YYEEEE. The CDR3 covers 14 residues. Trimming pared 3 bases from V and 8 bases from J, leaving 12 bases between.

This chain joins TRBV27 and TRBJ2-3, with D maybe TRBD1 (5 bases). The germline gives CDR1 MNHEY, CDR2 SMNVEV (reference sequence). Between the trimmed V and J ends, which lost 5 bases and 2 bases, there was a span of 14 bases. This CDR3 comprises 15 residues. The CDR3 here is CASSPRTLYTDTQYF. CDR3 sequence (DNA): TGTGCCAGCAGTCCCCGGACACTGTACACAGATACGCAGTATTTT.

The CDR3 spells CASSDSTGNQPQHF. The CDR3, as DNA: TGTGCCAGCAGTGACTCGACCGGGAATCAGCCCCAGCATTTT. This chain uses TRBV6-4 with TRBJ1-5; D gene unclear. The CDR3 spans 14 residues. Trimming left V 0 bases short and J 4 bases short, with 7 bases between. In germline, CDR1 is MRHNA, CDR2 SNTAGT.

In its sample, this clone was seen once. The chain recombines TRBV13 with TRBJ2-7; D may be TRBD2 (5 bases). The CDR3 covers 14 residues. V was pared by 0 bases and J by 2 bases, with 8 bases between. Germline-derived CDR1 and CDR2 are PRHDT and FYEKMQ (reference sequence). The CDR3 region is CASSLGRATYEQYF. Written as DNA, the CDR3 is TGTGCCAGCAGCTTAGGGAGGGCCACCTACGAGCAGTACTTC.

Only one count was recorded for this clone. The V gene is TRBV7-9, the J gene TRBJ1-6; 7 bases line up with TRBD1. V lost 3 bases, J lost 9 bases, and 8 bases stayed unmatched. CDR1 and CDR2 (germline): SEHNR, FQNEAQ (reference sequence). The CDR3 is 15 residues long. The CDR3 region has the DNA TGTGCCAGCAGCTTCCCGGGACAGACGGCTTCACCCCTCCACTTT. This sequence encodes CASSFPGQTASPLHF.

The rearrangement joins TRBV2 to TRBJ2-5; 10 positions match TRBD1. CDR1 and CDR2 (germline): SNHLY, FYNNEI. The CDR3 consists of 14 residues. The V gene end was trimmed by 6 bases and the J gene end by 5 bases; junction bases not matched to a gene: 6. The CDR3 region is CASRLTGGAETQYF. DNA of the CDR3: TGTGCCAGCAGGCTGACAGGGGGCGCGGAGACCCAGTACTTC.

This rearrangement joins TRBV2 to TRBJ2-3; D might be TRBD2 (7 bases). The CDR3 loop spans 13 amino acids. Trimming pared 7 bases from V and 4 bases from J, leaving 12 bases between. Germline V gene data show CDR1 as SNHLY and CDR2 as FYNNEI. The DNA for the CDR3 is TGTGCCAGCAACGGGGGGCTCCCAGATACGCAGTATTTT. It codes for CASNGGLPDTQYF.

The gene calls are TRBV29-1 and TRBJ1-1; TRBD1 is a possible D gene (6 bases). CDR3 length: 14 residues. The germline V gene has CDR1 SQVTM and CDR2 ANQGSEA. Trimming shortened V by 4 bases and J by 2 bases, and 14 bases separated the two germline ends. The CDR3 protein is CSVGVDRINTEAFF. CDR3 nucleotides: TGCAGCGTTGGGGTCGACAGGATCAACACTGAAGCTTTCTTT.

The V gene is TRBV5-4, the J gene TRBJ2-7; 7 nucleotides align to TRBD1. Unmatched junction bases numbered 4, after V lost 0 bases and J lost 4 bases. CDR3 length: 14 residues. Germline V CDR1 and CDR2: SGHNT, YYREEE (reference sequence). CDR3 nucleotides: TGTGCCAGCAGCTTGGGACAGGGTGTATACGAGCAGTACTTC. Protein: CASSLGQGVYEQYF.

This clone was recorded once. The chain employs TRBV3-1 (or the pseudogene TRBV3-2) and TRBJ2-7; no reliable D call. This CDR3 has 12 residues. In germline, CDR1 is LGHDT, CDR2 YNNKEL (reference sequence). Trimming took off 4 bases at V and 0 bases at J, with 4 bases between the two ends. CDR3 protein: CASSLSSYEQYF. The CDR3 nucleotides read TGTGCCAGCAGCCTCAGCTCCTACGAGCAGTACTTC.